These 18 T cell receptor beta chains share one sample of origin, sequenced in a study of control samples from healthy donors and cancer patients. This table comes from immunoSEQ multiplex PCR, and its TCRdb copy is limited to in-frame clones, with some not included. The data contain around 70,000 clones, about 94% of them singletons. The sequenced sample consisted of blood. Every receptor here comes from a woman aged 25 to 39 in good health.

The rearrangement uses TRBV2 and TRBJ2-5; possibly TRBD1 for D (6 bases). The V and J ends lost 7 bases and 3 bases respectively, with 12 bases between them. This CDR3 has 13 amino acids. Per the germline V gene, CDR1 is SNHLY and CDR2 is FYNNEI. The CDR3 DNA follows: TGTGCCAGCACCCCAAACAGGGAAGAGACCCAGTACTTC. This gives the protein CASTPNREETQYF. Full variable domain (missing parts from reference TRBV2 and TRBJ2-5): EPEVTQTPSHQVTQMGQEVILRCVPISNHLYFYWYRQILGQKVEFLVSFYNNEISEKSEIFDDQFSVERPDGSNFTLKIRSTKLEDSAMYFCASTPNREETQYFGPGTRLLVL.

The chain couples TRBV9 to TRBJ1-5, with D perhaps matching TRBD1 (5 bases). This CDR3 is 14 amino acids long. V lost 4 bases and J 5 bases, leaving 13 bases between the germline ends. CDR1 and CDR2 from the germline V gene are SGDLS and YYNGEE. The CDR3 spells CASSLDSSYQPQHF. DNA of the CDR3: TGTGCCAGCAGCCTCGACAGCTCTTATCAGCCCCAGCATTTT.

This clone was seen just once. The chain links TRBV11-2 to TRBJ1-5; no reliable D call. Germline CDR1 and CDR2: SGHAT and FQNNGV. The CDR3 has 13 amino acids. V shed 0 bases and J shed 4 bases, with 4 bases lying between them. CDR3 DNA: TGTGCCAGCAGCTTAGAACAGAATCAGCCCCAGCATTTT. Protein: CASSLEQNQPQHF. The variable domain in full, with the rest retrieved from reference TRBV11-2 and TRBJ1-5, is EAGVAQSPRYKIIEKRQSVAFWCNPISGHATLYWYQQILGQGPKLLIQFQNNGVVDDSQLPKDRFSAERLKGVDSTLKIQPAKLEDSAVYLCASSLEQNQPQHFGDGTRLSIL.

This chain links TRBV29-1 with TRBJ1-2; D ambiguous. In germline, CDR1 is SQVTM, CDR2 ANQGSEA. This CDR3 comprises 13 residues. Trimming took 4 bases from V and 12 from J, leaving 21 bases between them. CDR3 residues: CSVGGVLLRKDTF. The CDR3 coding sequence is TGCAGCGTTGGCGGGGTCCTACTTCGGAAGGACACCTTC.

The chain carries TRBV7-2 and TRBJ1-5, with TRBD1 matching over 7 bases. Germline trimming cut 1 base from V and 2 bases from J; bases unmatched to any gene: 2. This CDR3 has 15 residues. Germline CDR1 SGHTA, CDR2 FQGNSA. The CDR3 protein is CASSLDRGGNQPQHF. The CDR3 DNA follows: TGTGCCAGCAGCTTAGACAGGGGTGGCAATCAGCCCCAGCATTTT.

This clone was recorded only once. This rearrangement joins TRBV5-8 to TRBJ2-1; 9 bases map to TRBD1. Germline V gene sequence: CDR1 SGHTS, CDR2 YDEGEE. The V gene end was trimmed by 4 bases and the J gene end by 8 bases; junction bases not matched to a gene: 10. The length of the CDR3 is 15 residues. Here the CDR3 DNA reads TGTGCCAGCAGCCATCGGGACAGGGCGATCGATGAGCAGTTCTTC. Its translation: CASSHRDRAIDEQFF.

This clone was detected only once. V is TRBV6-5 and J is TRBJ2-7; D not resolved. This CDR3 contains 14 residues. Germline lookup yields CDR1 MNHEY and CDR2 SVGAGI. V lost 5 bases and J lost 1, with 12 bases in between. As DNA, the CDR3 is TGTGCCAGCAGTACTGCGGTAGGATCCTACGAGCAGTACTTC. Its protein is CASSTAVGSYEQYF.

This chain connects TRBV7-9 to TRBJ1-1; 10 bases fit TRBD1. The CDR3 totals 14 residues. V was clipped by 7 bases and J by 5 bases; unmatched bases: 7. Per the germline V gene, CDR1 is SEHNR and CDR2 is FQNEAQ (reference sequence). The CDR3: CASIPTGGSTEAFF. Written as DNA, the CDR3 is TGTGCCAGCATTCCGACAGGGGGCTCAACTGAAGCTTTCTTT. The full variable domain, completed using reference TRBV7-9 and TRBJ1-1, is DTGVSQNPRHKITKRGQNVTFRCDPISEHNRLYWYRQTLGQGPEFLTYFQNEAQLEKSRLLSDRFSAERPKGSFSTLEIQRTEQGDSAMYLCASIPTGGSTEAFFGQGTRLTVV.

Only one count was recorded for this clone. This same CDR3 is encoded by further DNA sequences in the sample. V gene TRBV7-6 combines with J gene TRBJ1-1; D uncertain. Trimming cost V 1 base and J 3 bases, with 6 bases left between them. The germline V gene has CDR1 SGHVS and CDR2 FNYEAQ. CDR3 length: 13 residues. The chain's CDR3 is CASSLETYTEAFF. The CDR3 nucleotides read TGTGCCAGCAGCTTAGAGACGTACACTGAAGCTTTCTTT.

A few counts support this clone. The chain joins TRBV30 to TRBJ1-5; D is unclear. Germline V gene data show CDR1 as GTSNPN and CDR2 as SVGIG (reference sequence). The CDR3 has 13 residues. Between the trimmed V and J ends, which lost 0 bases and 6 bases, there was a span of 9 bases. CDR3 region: CAWSVGRVQPQHF. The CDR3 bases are TGTGCCTGGAGTGTAGGTCGAGTTCAGCCCCAGCATTTT.

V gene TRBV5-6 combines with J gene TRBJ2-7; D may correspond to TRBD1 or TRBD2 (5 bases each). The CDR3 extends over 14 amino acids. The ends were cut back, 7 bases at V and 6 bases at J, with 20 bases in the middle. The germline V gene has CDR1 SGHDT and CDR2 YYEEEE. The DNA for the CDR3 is TGTGCCAGCGATACGGGGCGCGTTAAGACCGAGCAGTACTTC. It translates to CASDTGRVKTEQYF.

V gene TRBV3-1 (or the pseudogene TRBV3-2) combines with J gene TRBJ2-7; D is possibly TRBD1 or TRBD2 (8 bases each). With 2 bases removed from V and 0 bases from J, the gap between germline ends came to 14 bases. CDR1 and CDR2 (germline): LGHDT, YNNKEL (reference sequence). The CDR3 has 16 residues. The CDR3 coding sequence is TGTGCCAGCAGCCAACGGGGGGGGACAGGCTCCTACGAGCAGTACTTC. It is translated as CASSQRGGTGSYEQYF.

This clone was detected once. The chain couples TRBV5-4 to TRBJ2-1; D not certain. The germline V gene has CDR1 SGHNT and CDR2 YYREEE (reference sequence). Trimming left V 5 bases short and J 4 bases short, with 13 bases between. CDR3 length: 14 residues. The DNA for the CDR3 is TGTGCCAGCAGTCCCCCCCGGAAGTACAATGAGCAGTTCTTC. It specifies CASSPPRKYNEQFF.

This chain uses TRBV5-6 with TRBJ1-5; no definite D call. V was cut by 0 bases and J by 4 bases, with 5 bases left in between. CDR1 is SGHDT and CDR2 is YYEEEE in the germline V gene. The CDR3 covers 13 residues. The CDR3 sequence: CASSLVGNQPQHF. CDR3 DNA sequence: TGTGCCAGCAGCTTGGTTGGAAATCAGCCCCAGCATTTT.

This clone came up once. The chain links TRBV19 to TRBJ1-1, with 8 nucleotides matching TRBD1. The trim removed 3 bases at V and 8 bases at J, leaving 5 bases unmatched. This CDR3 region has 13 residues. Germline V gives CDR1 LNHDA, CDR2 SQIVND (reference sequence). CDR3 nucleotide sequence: TGTGCCAGTAGTATTAATCGGGACAGGGAAGCTTTCTTT. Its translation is CASSINRDREAFF.

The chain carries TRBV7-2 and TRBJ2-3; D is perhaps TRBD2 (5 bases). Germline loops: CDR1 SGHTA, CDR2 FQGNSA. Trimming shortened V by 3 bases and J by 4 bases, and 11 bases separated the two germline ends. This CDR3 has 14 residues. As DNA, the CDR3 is TGTGCCAGCAGCTTGGACGGGAATCCAGATACGCAGTATTTT. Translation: CASSLDGNPDTQYF.

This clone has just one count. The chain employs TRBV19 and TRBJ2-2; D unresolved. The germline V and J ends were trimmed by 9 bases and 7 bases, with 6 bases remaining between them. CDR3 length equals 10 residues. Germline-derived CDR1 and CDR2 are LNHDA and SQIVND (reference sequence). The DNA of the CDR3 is TGTGCCAGCGAGAACGGGGAGCTGTTTTTT. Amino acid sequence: CASENGELFF.

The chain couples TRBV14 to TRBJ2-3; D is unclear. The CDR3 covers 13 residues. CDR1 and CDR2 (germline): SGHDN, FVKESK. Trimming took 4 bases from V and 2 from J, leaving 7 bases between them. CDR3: CASSLVPTDTQYF. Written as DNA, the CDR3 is TGTGCCAGCAGCCTAGTCCCCACAGATACGCAGTATTTT.